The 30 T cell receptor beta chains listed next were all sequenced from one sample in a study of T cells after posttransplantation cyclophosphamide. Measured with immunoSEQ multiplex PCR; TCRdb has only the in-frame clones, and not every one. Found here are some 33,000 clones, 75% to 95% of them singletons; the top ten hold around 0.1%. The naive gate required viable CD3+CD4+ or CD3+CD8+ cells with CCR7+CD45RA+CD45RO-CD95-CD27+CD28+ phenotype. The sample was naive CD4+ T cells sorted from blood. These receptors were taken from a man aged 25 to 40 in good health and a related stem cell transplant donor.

The CDR3 sequence: CASSTRTGMTEAFF. CDR3 coding DNA: TGCGCCAGCAGCACGAGGACAGGGATGACTGAAGCTTTCTTT. The genes are TRBV5-1 and TRBJ1-1; 8 nucleotides line up with TRBD1. The CDR3 is 14 residues long. With V trimmed by 4 bases and J by 5 bases, 7 bases remained unmatched. The germline gives CDR1 SGHRS, CDR2 YFSETQ.

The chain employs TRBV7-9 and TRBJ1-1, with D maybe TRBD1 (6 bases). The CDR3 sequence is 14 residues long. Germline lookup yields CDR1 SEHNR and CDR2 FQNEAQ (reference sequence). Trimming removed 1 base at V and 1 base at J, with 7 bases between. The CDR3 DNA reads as TGTGCCAGCAGCTTAGTAGGGGGGAACACTGAAGCTTTCTTT. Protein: CASSLVGGNTEAFF.

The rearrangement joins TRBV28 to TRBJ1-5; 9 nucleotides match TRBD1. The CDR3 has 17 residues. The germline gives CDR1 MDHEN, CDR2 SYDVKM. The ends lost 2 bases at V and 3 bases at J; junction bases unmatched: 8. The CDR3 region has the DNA TGTGCCAGCAGTTTAGGGGTGACAGGGGGAAACAATCAGCCCCAGCATTTT. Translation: CASSLGVTGGNNQPQHF.

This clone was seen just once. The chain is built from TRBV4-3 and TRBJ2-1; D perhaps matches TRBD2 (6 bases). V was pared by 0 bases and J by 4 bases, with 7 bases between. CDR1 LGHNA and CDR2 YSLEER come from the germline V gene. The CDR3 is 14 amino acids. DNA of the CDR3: TGCGCCAGCAGCCAAGACCGGGGGTACAATGAGCAGTTCTTC. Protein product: CASSQDRGYNEQFF.

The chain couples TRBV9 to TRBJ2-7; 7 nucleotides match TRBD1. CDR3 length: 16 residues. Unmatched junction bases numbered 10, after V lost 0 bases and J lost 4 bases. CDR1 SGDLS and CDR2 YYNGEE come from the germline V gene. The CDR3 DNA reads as TGTGCCAGCAGCGTAGGAAGGGGGCCCCCTAATTACGAGCAGTACTTC. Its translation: CASSVGRGPPNYEQYF.

CDR3 sequence (DNA): TGTGCCAGCAGCTTGAAGGGTAGAGGGCGGCAAGAGACCCAGTACTTC. Residues: CASSLKGRGRQETQYF. V usage is TRBV5-4 and J usage is TRBJ2-5; TRBD2 might be the D (5 bases). This CDR3 region has 16 residues. Trimming cost V 1 base and J 2 bases, with 15 bases left between them. The germline gives CDR1 SGHNT, CDR2 YYREEE (reference sequence).

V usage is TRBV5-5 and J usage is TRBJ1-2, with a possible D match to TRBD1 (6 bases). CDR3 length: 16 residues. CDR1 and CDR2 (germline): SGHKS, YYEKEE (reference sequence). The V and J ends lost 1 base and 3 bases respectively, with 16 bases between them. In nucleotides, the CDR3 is TGTGCCAGCAGCTTGATCTTAACAGGGCGGTACTATGGCTACACCTTC. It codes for CASSLILTGRYYGYTF.

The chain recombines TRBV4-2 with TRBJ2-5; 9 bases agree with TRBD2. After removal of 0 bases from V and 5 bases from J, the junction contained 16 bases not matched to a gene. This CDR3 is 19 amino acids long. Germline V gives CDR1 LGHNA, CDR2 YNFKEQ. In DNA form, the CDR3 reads TGTGCCAGCAGCCAAGATTTAAGCGGGGGGTATCCTGGGGGTGAGACCCAGTACTTC. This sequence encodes CASSQDLSGGYPGGETQYF.

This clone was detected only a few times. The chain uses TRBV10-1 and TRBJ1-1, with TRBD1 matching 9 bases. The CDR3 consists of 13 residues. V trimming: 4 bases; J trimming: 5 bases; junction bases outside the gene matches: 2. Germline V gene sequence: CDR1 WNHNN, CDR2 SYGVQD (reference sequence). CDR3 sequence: CASSGQGGTEAFF. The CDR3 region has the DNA TGCGCCAGCAGTGGACAGGGGGGAACTGAAGCTTTCTTT.

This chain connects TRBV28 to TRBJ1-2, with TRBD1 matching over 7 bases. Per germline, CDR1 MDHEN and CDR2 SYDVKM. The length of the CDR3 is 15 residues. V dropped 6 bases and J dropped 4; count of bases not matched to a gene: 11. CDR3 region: CASSTGQATSYGYTF. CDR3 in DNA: TGTGCCAGCAGCACAGGACAGGCAACGAGCTATGGCTACACCTTC.

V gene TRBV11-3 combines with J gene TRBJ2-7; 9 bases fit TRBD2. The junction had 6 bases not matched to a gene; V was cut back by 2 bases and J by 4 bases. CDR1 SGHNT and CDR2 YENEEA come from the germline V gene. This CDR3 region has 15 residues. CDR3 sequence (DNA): TGTGCCAGCAGCTTATACGGCGGGGGGGAGTACGAGCAGTACTTC. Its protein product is CASSLYGGGEYEQYF.

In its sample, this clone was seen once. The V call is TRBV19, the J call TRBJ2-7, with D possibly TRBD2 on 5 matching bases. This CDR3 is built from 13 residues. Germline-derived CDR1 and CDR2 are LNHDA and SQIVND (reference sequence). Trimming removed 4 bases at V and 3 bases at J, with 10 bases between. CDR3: CASSNGRGYEQYF. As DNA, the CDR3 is TGTGCCAGTAGTAACGGACGGGGCTACGAGCAGTACTTC.

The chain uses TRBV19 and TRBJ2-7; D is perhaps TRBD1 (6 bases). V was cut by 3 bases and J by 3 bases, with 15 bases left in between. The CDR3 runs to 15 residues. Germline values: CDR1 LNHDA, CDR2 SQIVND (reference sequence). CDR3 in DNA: TGTGCCAGTAGTATTGAAGCGCAGGGGATCTACGAGCAGTACTTC. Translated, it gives CASSIEAQGIYEQYF.

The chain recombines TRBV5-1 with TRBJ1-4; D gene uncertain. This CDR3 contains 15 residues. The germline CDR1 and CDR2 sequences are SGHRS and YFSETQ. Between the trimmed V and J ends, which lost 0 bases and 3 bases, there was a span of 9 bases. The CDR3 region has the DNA TGCGCCAGCAGCTTGGGCCAGGCCCCTAATGAAAAACTGTTTTTT. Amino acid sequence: CASSLGQAPNEKLFF.

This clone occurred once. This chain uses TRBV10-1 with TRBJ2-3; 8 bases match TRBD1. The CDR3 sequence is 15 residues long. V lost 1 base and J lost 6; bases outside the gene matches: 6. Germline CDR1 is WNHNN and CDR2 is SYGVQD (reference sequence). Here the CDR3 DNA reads TGCGCCAGCAGTGAGTGGACAGGGTTGTCGGATACGCAGTATTTT. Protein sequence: CASSEWTGLSDTQYF.

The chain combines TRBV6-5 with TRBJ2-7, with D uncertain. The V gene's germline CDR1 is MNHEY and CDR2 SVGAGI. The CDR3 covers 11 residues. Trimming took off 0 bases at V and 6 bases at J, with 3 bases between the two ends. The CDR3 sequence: CASSYSSEQYF. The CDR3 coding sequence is TGTGCCAGCAGTTACTCGAGCGAGCAGTACTTC.

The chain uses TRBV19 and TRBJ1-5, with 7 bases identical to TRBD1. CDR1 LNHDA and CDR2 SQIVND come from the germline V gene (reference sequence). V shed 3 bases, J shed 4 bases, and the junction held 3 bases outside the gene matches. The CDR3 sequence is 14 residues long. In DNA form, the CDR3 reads TGTGCCAGTAGTATTACAGGGGCGAATCAGCCCCAGCATTTT. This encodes CASSITGANQPQHF.

DNA for the CDR3: TGTGCCAGCAGTCAGACAGGGGGCCTGTACGAGCAGTACTTC. Its translation is CASSQTGGLYEQYF. The chain carries TRBV6-6 and TRBJ2-7, with 10 bases lining up with TRBD1. The V and J ends lost 5 bases and 4 bases, in that order; junction bases with no gene match: 5. This CDR3 contains 14 residues. Germline lookup yields CDR1 MNHNY and CDR2 SVGAGI (reference sequence).

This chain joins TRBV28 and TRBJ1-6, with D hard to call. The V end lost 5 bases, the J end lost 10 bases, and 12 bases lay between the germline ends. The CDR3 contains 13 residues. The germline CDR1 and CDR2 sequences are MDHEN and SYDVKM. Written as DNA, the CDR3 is TGTGCCAGCAGTACCCCCGGGTACTCACCCCTCCACTTT. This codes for CASSTPGYSPLHF.

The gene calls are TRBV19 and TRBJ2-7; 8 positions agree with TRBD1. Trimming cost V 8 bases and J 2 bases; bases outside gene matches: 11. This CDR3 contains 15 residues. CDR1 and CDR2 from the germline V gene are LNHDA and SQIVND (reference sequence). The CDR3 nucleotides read TGTGCCAGTTCCATCGGGACAGGTCACCCCTACGAGCAGTACTTC. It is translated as CASSIGTGHPYEQYF. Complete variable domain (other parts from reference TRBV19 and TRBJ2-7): DGGITQSPKYLFRKEGQNVTLSCEQNLNHDAMYWYRQDPGQGLRLIYYSQIVNDFQKGDIAEGYSVSREKKESFPLTVTSAQKNPTAFYLCASSIGTGHPYEQYFGPGTRLTVT.

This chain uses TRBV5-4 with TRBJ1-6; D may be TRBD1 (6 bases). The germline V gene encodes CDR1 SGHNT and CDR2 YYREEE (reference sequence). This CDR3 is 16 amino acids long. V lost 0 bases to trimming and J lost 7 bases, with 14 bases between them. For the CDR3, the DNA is TGTGCCAGCAGCTTGGCCCGGGGGGCGATGAATTCACCCCTCCACTTT. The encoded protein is CASSLARGAMNSPLHF.

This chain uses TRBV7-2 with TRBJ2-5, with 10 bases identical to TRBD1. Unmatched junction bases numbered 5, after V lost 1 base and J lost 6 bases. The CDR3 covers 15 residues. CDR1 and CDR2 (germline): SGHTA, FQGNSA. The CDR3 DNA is TGTGCCAGCAGCTTAGACCGGACAGGGGGGAAGACCCAGTACTTC. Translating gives CASSLDRTGGKTQYF.

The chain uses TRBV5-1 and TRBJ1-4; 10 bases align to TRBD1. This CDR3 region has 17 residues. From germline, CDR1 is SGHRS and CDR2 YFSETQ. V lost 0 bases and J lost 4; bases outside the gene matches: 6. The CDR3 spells CASSLGDRGRGNEKLFF. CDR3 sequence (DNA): TGCGCCAGCAGCTTGGGGGACAGGGGTCGAGGTAATGAAAAACTGTTTTTT. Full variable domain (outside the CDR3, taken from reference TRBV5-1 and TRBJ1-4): KAGVTQTPRYLIKTRGQQVTLSCSPISGHRSVSWYQQTPGQGLQFLFEYFSETQRNKGNFPGRFSGRQFSNSRSEMNVSTLELGDSALYLCASSLGDRGRGNEKLFFGSGTQLSVL.

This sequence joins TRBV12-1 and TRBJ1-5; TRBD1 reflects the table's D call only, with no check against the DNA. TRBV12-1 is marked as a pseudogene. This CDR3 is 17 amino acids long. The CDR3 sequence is CASSPMTGHYSNQPQHF. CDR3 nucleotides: TGTGCCAGCAGCCCGATGACAGGACATTATAGCAATCAGCCCCAGCATTTT.

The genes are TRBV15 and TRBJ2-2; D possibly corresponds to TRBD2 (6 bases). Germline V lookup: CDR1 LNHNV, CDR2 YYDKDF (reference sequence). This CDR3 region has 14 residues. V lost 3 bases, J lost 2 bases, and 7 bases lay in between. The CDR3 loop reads CATSSSGNTGELFF. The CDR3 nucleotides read TGTGCCACCAGCAGTAGCGGAAACACCGGGGAGCTGTTTTTT.

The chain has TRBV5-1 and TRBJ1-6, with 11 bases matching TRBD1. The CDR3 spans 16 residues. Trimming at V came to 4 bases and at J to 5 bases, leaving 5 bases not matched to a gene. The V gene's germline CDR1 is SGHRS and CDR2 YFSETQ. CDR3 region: CASSPGTGGNNSPLHF. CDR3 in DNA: TGCGCCAGCAGCCCTGGGACAGGGGGAAATAATTCACCCCTCCACTTT.

For the CDR3, the DNA is TGTGCCAGTAGTATTCGGCAGGGCGATAGGAGCAATCAGCCCCAGCATTTT. Its translation is CASSIRQGDRSNQPQHF. The rearrangement links TRBV19 to TRBJ1-5, with a possible D match to TRBD1 (5 bases). Between the trimmed V and J ends, which lost 3 bases and 1 base, there was a span of 16 bases. CDR1 is LNHDA, CDR2 SQIVND, per germline (reference sequence). This CDR3 is built from 17 residues.

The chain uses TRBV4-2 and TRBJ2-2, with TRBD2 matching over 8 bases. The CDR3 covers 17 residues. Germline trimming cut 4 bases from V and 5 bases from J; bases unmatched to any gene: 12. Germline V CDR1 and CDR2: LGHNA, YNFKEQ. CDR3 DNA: TGTGCCAGCAGCCGCGCCCCGGGACTAGATTATACCGGGGAGCTGTTTTTT. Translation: CASSRAPGLDYTGELFF.

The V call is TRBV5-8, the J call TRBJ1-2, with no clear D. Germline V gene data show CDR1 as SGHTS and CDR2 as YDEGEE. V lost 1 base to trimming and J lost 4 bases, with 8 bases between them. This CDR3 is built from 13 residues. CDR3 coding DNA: TGTGCCAGCAGCTTGCGGCGGTTCTATGGCTACACCTTC. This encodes CASSLRRFYGYTF.

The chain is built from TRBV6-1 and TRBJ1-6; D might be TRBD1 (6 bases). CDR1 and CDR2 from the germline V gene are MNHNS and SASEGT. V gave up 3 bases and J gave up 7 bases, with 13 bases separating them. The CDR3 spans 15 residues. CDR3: CASSESYRANSPLHF. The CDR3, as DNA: TGTGCCAGCAGTGAGTCTTACAGGGCGAATTCACCCCTCCACTTT.